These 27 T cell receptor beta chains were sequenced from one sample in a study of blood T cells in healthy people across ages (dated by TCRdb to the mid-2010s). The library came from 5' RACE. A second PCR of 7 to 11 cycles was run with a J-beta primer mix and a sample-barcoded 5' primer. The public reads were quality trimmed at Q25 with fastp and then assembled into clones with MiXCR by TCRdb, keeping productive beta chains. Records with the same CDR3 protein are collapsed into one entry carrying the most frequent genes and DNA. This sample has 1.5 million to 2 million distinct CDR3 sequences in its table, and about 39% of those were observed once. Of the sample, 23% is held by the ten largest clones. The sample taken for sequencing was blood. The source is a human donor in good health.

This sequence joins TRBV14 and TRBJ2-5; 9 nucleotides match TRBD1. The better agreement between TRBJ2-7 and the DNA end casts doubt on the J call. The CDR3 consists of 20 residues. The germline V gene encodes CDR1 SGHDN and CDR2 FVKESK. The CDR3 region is CASSQERYRGREVGIYEQYF. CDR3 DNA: TGTGCCAGCAGCCAAGAGCGTTACAGGGGGCGTGAGGTGGGGATCTACGAGCAGTACTTC.

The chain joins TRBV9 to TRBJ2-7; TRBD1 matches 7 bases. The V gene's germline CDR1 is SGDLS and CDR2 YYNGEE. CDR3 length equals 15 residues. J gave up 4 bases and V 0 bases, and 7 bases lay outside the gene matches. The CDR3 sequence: CASSVGSGGIYEQYF. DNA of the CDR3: TGTGCCAGCAGCGTAGGCTCAGGGGGAATTTACGAGCAGTACTTC.

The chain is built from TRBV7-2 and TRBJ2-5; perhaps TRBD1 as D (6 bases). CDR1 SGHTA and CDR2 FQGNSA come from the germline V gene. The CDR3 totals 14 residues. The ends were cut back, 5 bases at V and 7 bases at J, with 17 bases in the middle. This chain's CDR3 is CASSPRSGEGTQYF. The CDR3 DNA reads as TGTGCCAGCAGCCCCCGCTCAGGGGAAGGGACCCAGTACTTC.

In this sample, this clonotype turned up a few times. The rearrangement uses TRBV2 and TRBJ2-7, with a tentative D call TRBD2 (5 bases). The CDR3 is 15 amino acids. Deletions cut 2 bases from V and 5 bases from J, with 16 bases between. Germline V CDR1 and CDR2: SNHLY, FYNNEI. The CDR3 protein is CASSELAASGNEQYF. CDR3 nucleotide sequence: TGTGCCAGCAGTGAACTTGCGGCTTCGGGGAACGAGCAGTACTTC.

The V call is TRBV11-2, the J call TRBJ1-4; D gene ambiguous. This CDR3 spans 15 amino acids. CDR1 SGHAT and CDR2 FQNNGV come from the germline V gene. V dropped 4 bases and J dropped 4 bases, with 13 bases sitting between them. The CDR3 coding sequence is TGTGCCAGCAGCTCCCACGGATTCTTTAATGAAAAACTGTTTTTT. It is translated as CASSSHGFFNEKLFF.

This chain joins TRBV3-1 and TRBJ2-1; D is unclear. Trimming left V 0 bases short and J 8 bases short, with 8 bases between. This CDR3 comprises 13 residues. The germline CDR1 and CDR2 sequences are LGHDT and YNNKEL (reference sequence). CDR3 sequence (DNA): TGTGCCAGCAGCCAAGAAAGCTTCGATGAGCAGTTCTTC. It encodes CASSQESFDEQFF.

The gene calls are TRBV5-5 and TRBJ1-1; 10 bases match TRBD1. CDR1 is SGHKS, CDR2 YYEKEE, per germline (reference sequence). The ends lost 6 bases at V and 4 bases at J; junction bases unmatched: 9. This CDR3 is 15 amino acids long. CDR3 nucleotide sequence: TGTGCCAGCACCGCCGGGACAGGGGTTCTCACTGAAGCTTTCTTT. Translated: CASTAGTGVLTEAFF.

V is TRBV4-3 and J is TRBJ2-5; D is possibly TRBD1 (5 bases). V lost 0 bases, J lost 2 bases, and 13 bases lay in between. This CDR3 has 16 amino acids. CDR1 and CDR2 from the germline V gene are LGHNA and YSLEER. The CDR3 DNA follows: TGCGCCAGCAGCCAAGACTTTGGGGCAGGGCAAGAGACCCAGTACTTC. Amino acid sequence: CASSQDFGAGQETQYF.

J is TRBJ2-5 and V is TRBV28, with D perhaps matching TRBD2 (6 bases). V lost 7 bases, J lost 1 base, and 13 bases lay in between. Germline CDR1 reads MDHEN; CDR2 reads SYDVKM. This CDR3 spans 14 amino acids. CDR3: CASTSWGVQETQYF. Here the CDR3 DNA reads TGTGCCAGCACCTCTTGGGGGGTCCAAGAGACCCAGTACTTC.

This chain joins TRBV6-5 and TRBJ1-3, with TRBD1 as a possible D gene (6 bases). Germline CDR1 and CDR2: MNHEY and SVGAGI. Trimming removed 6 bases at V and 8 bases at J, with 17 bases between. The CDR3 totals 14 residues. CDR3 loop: CASSPEGGVDTIYF. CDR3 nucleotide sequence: TGTGCCAGCAGCCCCGAAGGGGGTGTAGACACCATATATTTT.

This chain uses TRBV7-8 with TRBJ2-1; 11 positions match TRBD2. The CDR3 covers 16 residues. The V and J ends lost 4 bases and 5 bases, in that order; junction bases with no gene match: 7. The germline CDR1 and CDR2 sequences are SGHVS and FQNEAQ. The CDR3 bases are TGTGCCAGCAGCTCAACCGGGACTAGCGGAGACAATGAGCAGTTCTTC. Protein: CASSSTGTSGDNEQFF.

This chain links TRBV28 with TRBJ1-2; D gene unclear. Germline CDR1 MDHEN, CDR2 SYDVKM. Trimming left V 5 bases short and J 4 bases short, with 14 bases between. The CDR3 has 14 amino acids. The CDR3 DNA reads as TGTGCCAGCAGTCGGAAAGGGTCCGCCTATGGCTACACCTTC. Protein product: CASSRKGSAYGYTF.

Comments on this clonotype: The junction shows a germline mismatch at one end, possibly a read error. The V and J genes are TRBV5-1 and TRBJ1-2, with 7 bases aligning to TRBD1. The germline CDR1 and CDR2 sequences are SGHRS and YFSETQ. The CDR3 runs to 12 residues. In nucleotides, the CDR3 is TGCGCCAGCACCGACCGGGACAGTGGCCACACCTTC. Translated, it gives CASTDRDSGHTF.

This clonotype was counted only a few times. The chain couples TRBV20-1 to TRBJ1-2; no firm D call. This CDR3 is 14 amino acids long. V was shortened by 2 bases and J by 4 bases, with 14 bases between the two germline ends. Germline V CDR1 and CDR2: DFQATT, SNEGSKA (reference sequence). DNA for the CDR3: TGCAGTGCTAGACTTCCACCGAGGCGCTATGGCTACACCTTC. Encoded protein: CSARLPPRRYGYTF.

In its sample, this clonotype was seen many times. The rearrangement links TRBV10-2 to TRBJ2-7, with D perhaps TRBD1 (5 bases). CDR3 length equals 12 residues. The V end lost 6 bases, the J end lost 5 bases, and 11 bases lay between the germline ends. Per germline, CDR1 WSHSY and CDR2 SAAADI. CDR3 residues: CASSPGYDEQYF. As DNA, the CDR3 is TGCGCCAGCAGCCCAGGGTATGACGAGCAGTACTTC.

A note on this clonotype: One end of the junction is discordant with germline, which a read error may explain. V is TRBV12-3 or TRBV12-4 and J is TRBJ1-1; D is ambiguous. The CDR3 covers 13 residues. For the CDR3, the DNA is TGTGCCAGCATGCCCGGCTTAGACGCTGAGGCTTTCTTT. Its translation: CASMPGLDAEAFF.

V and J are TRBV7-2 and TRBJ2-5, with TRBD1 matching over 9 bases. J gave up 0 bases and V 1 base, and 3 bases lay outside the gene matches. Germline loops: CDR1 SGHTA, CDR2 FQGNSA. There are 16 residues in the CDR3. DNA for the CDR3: TGTGCCAGCAGCTTAGGGGACAGGGTCTACCAAGAGACCCAGTACTTC. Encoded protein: CASSLGDRVYQETQYF.

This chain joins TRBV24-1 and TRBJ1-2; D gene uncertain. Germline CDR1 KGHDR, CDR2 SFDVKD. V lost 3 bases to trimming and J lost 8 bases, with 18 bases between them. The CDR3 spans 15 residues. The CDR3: CATSDPRRAGGGYTF. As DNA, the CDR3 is TGTGCCACCAGTGATCCCCGGAGGGCAGGCGGAGGCTACACCTTC.

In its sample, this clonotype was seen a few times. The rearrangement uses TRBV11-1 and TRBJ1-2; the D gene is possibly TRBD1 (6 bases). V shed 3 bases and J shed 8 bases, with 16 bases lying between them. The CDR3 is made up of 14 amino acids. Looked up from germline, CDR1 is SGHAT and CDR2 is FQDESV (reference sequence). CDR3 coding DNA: TGTGCCAGCAGCTTTGGGACACCGAGTAGCGGCTACACCTTC. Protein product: CASSFGTPSSGYTF.

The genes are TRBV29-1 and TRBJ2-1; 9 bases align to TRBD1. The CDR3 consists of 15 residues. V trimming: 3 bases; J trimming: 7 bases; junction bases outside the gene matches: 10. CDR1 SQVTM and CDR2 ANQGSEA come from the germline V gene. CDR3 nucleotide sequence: TGCAGCGTTGAGAGTCGGACAGGGGCTAGGAATGAGCAGTTCTTC. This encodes CSVESRTGARNEQFF.

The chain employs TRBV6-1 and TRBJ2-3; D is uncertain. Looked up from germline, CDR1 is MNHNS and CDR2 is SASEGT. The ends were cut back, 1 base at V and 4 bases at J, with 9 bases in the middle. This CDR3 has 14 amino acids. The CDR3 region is CASSEVWPADTQYF. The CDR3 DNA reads TGTGCCAGCAGTGAAGTTTGGCCCGCAGATACGCAGTATTTT.

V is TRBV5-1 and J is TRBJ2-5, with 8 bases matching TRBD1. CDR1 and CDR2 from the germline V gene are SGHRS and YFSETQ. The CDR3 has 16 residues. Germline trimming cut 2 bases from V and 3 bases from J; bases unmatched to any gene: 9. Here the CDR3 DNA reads TGCGCCAGCAGCTTAGGTCCGACAGGGGCCAAAGAGACCCAGTACTTC. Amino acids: CASSLGPTGAKETQYF. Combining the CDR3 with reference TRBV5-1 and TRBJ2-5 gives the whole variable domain KAGVTQTPRYLIKTRGQQVTLSCSPISGHRSVSWYQQTPGQGLQFLFEYFSETQRNKGNFPGRFSGRQFSNSRSEMNVSTLELGDSALYLCASSLGPTGAKETQYFGPGTRLLVL.

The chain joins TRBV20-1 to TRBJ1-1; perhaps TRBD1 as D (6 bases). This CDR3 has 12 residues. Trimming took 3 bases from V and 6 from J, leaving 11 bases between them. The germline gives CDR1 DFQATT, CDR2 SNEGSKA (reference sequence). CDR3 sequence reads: CSASTGYPEAFF. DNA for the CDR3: TGCAGTGCTAGTACAGGGTATCCTGAAGCTTTCTTT.

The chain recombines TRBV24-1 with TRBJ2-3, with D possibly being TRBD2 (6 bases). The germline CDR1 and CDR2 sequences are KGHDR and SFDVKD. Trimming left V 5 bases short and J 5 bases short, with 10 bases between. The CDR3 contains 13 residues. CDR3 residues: CATSAAGRDTQYF. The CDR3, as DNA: TGTGCCACCAGTGCGGCGGGGAGAGATACGCAGTATTTT.

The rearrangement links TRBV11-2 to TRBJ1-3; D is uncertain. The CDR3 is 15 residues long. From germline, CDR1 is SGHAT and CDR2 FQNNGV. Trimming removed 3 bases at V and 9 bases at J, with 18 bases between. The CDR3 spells CASSFEVRRLGTIYF. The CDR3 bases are TGTGCCAGCAGCTTCGAAGTAAGACGGCTAGGCACCATATATTTT.

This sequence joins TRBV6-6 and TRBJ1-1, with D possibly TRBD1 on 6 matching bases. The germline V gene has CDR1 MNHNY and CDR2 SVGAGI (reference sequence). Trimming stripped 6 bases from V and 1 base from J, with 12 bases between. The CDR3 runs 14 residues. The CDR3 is CASRSTGRNTEAFF. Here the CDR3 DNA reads TGTGCCAGCAGGTCGACAGGTCGGAACACTGAAGCTTTCTTT.

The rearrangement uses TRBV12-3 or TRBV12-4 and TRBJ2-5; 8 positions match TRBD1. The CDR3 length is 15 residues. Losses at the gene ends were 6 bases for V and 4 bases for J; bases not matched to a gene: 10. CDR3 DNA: TGTGCCAGCAGCTACGGGACAGGCTATACAGAGACCCAGTACTTC. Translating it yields CASSYGTGYTETQYF.